This T cell receptor beta chain was documented in a study of T cells in Graves' hyperthyroidism and ophthalmopathy. The wider study: Peripheral blood was acquired at first diagnosis, ahead of any therapy whatsoever. Whole-study findings and limits: From stable hyperthyroidism, ophthalmopathy was separated by a 13 V-J model. Blood shared most expanded thyroid clonotypes above 0.001.

Researchers amplified the TCR beta CDR3 regions from RNA transcripts. The HTBI primer set was used in a first-round RT-PCR of the TCR CDR3. Each CDR3 protein is one row after TCRdb ran MiXCR on the multiplex PCR reads. The sample includes tens of thousands of distinct CDR3 sequences, 45% to 55% of them seen just once. Patients were excluded for uncontrolled infection, other autoimmune disease, pregnancy or lactation. Germline CDR1 is SQVTM and CDR2 is ANQGSEA. The V end was cut by 6 bases, the J end by 17 bases, with 19 bases between. The CDR3 has 11 residues. A remark on this clonotype: Its antigen is currently unknown.

This receptor was obtained from a woman aged 40 to 50 with Graves' ophthalmopathy. Sequencing used blood. The chain is built from TRBV29-1 and TRBJ1-4, with D hard to call. The CDR3 spells CSVSRTGEVFF. For the CDR3, the DNA is TGCAGCGTGTCCCGGACCGGAGAGGTTTTTTTT.